The 27 T cell receptor beta chains below come from one sample, sequenced in a study of cytomegalovirus exposure and HLA in healthy donors. PCR was performed using 60 Vbeta and 13 Jbeta primers. TCRdb's copy holds only in-frame clones and misses some; the assay was immunoSEQ multiplex PCR. The sample lists over 150,000 clones; roughly 83% were seen once. Sequences were obtained from PBMCs. Receptors were obtained from a man aged 30 to 39 in good health and CMV-seropositive.

This clone was observed a single time. The chain has TRBV5-8 and TRBJ1-5; D gene unclear. Germline assignment: CDR1 SGHTS and CDR2 YDEGEE. The V gene lost 0 bases and the J gene lost 8 bases, with 12 bases spanning the gap. The length of the CDR3 is 14 residues. The CDR3 nucleotides read TGTGCCAGCAGCTTGGACCGGGGTAGAAAGCCCCAGCATTTT. Its translation: CASSLDRGRKPQHF.

The V gene is TRBV7-6, the J gene TRBJ2-7; possible D gene TRBD1, 5 bases. This CDR3 comprises 14 residues. CDR1 and CDR2 (germline): SGHVS, FNYEAQ. Between the trimmed V and J ends, which lost 1 base and 3 bases, there was a span of 10 bases. The CDR3 sequence is CASSLGQGVYEQYF. The DNA for the CDR3 is TGTGCCAGCAGCTTAGGGCAGGGCGTCTACGAGCAGTACTTC. The variable domain in full, completed from reference TRBV7-6 and TRBJ2-7, reads GAGVSQSPRYKVTKRGQDVALRCDPISGHVSLYWYRQALGQGPEFLTYFNYEAQQDKSGLPNDRFSAERPEGSISTLTIQRTEQRDSAMYRCASSLGQGVYEQYFGPGTRLTVT.

V gene TRBV10-3 combines with J gene TRBJ1-2; TRBD1 aligns across 7 bases. V was clipped by 3 bases and J by 2 bases; unmatched bases: 9. Germline V gene sequence: CDR1 ENHRY, CDR2 SYGVKD. This CDR3 has 16 amino acids. The CDR3 region is CAISDLAGQLNYGYTF. The CDR3 nucleotides are TGTGCCATCAGTGATTTGGCGGGACAGTTAAACTATGGCTACACCTTC.

This chain uses TRBV15 with TRBJ1-5, with 8 positions matching TRBD1. V shed 5 bases, J shed 7 bases, and the junction held 7 bases outside the gene matches. The CDR3 runs 14 residues. Germline CDR1 reads LNHNV; CDR2 reads YYDKDF (reference sequence). CDR3 nucleotide sequence: TGTGCCACCAGCTTTGACAGGGGAGGGCAGCCCCAGCATTTT. It specifies CATSFDRGGQPQHF.

Details on this clone: Other DNA variants within this sample encode the same CDR3. This chain uses TRBV5-1 with TRBJ2-7, with 11 bases matching TRBD2. Germline V gene lookup returns CDR1 SGHRS and CDR2 YFSETQ. J lost 3 bases, V lost 0 bases, and 5 bases had no gene match. The CDR3 length is 16 residues. CDR3 sequence: CASSLGLAGGFYEQYF. The CDR3 DNA sequence: TGCGCCAGCAGCTTGGGCCTAGCGGGAGGTTTCTACGAGCAGTACTTC.

In nucleotides, the CDR3 is TGTGCCAGCAGCGTCGGGACTAGCGGGATACAAGAGACCCAGTACTTC. Amino acid sequence: CASSVGTSGIQETQYF. V gene TRBV7-8 combines with J gene TRBJ2-5; 13 bases align to TRBD2. The trim removed 5 bases at V and 2 bases at J, leaving 5 bases unmatched. Germline V gene data show CDR1 as SGHVS and CDR2 as FQNEAQ. The CDR3 is made up of 16 amino acids.

The V and J genes are TRBV19 and TRBJ2-1; perhaps TRBD2 as D (5 bases). Germline CDR1 LNHDA, CDR2 SQIVND (reference sequence). The V end lost 8 bases, the J end lost 5 bases, and 16 bases lay between the germline ends. The CDR3 length is 14 residues. The CDR3, as DNA: TGTGCCAGTTCCCTTCCGGGATCGGACAATGAGCAGTTCTTC. This gives the protein CASSLPGSDNEQFF.

The rearrangement links TRBV18 to TRBJ2-6, with D unresolved. The length of the CDR3 is 17 residues. Germline V gene data show CDR1 as KGHSH and CDR2 as LQKENI. The V end was cut by 3 bases, the J end by 2 bases, with 14 bases between. The CDR3 sequence: CASSPPGVLTGANVLTF. CDR3 nucleotide sequence: TGTGCCAGCTCACCCCCGGGTGTATTGACTGGGGCCAACGTCCTGACTTTC.

The V call is TRBV4-1, the J call TRBJ1-1; D not certain. Germline loops: CDR1 MGHRA, CDR2 YSYEKL. Trimming left V 0 bases short and J 2 bases short, with 10 bases between. There are 15 residues in the CDR3. DNA of the CDR3: TGCGCCAGCAGCCAAGAGAGGAACGAAAACACTGAAGCTTTCTTT. Its protein is CASSQERNENTEAFF.

This chain uses TRBV4-2 with TRBJ2-7, with 13 nucleotides matching TRBD2. CDR1 and CDR2 (germline): LGHNA, YNFKEQ. The length of the CDR3 is 18 residues. V trimming: 1 base; J trimming: 3 bases; junction bases outside the gene matches: 9. The CDR3 DNA reads as TGTGCCAGCAGCCAAGGCAGACCTGGGACTAGCGGGGTCTACGAGCAGTACTTC. It yields the protein CASSQGRPGTSGVYEQYF.

V usage is TRBV7-9 and J usage is TRBJ2-1, with 8 bases fitting TRBD2. The CDR3 consists of 14 residues. Germline CDR1 SEHNR, CDR2 FQNEAQ (reference sequence). V was pared by 6 bases and J by 8 bases, with 9 bases of the junction left unmatched. The CDR3 sequence: CASRTGRASDEQFF. CDR3 nucleotide sequence: TGTGCCAGCAGGACCGGGAGGGCCTCGGATGAGCAGTTCTTC. Variable domain in full (rest from reference TRBV7-9 and TRBJ2-1): DTGVSQNPRHKITKRGQNVTFRCDPISEHNRLYWYRQTLGQGPEFLTYFQNEAQLEKSRLLSDRFSAERPKGSFSTLEIQRTEQGDSAMYLCASRTGRASDEQFFGPGTRLTVL.

The count of this clone is one. The chain combines TRBV9 with TRBJ2-2, with D unclear. CDR1 and CDR2 from the germline V gene are SGDLS and YYNGEE. The germline V and J ends were trimmed by 0 bases and 7 bases, with 13 bases remaining between them. The CDR3 contains 15 residues. CDR3: CASSVDSLPGGELFF. Here the CDR3 DNA reads TGTGCCAGCAGCGTAGATAGCCTGCCCGGCGGGGAGCTGTTTTTT.

This chain links TRBV2 with TRBJ1-2; no reliable D call. In germline, CDR1 is SNHLY, CDR2 FYNNEI. Trimming took 9 bases from V and 2 from J, leaving 13 bases between them. This CDR3 has 13 amino acids. The DNA for the CDR3 is TGTGCCAGGGGAGGTAGTTCAAACTATGGCTACACCTTC. Translating gives CARGGSSNYGYTF.

The chain combines TRBV2 with TRBJ2-5, with a possible D match to TRBD1 (5 bases). The CDR3 extends over 13 amino acids. Deletions cut 8 bases from V and 5 bases from J, with 15 bases between. Germline CDR1 is SNHLY and CDR2 is FYNNEI. The CDR3 DNA sequence: TGTGCCAGCGCAGGAAGCTCAGGGGAGACCCAGTACTTC. It codes for CASAGSSGETQYF.

The table lists this clone with a count of one. The rearrangement links TRBV10-2 to TRBJ1-5, with D possibly being TRBD1 (6 bases). Trimming cost V 6 bases and J 0 bases, with 12 bases left between them. The CDR3 consists of 15 residues. Germline values: CDR1 WSHSY, CDR2 SAAADI. In DNA form, the CDR3 reads TGCGCCAGCAGCCAGACAGGAAATAGCAATCAGCCCCAGCATTTT. Protein: CASSQTGNSNQPQHF.

The V gene is TRBV18, the J gene TRBJ1-5, with 9 bases that match TRBD1. The CDR3 totals 15 residues. The J segment lost 6 bases and the V segment lost 0 bases, leaving 3 bases of the junction unmatched. Germline V gene lookup returns CDR1 KGHSH and CDR2 LQKENI. CDR3 coding DNA: TGTGCCAGCTCACCACCGGGACAGGGTGGTCAGCCCCAGCATTTT. Encoded protein: CASSPPGQGGQPQHF.

This clone was seen just once. The rearrangement uses TRBV12-5 and TRBJ2-3, with 8 bases that match TRBD1. This CDR3 spans 15 amino acids. After removal of 5 bases from V and 2 bases from J, the junction contained 6 bases not matched to a gene. Germline CDR1 reads LGHNT; CDR2 reads FRNRAP. The CDR3 nucleotides read TGTGCTAGTGGTGTGGGACAGGCACTCACAGATACGCAGTATTTT. It specifies CASGVGQALTDTQYF.

The gene calls are TRBV15 and TRBJ1-6; D ambiguous. Trimming cost V 8 bases and J 1 base, with 6 bases left between them. Germline V gene sequence: CDR1 LNHNV, CDR2 YYDKDF (reference sequence). The CDR3 loop spans 13 amino acids. CDR3 DNA: TGTGCCACCCTCCGTTCCTATAATTCACCCCTCCACTTT. Protein: CATLRSYNSPLHF.

Only a few counts were recorded for this clone. V gene TRBV5-6 combines with J gene TRBJ2-3; D not resolved. This CDR3 has 15 residues. Germline V gives CDR1 SGHDT, CDR2 YYEEEE. Trimming left V 2 bases short and J 2 bases short, with 12 bases between. CDR3 DNA: TGTGCCAGCAGCTTCCTCGACTCCCACACAGATACGCAGTATTTT. The encoded protein is CASSFLDSHTDTQYF.

This chain connects TRBV5-1 to TRBJ2-6, with a weak D call TRBD1 (5 bases). The CDR3 extends over 19 amino acids. V lost 0 bases and J lost 0, with 16 bases in between. Germline CDR1 reads SGHRS; CDR2 reads YFSETQ. The CDR3: CASSLGAGPHDSGANVLTF. The CDR3, as DNA: TGCGCCAGCAGCTTGGGGGCAGGGCCTCACGACTCTGGGGCCAACGTCCTGACTTTC.

The rearrangement joins TRBV7-6 to TRBJ2-4; 8 nucleotides align to TRBD1. The ends lost 0 bases at V and 9 bases at J; junction bases unmatched: 7. This CDR3 region has 15 residues. Germline values: CDR1 SGHVS, CDR2 FNYEAQ. CDR3 protein: CASSLARGTGTIQYF. CDR3 nucleotides: TGTGCCAGCAGCTTAGCGCGAGGGACAGGAACCATTCAGTACTTC.

This clone was seen once. The rearrangement uses TRBV30 and TRBJ1-1, with TRBD1 identical over 7 bases. The CDR3 sequence is 13 residues long. CDR1 is GTSNPN, CDR2 SVGIG, per germline (reference sequence). V lost 5 bases and J lost 1; bases outside the gene matches: 4. CDR3 sequence (DNA): TGTGCCTGGTCGAGACAGGGGAACACTGAAGCTTTCTTT. This gives the protein CAWSRQGNTEAFF. Full variable domain (remainder filled in from reference TRBV30 and TRBJ1-1): SQTIHQWPATLVQPVGSPLSLECTVEGTSNPNLYWYRQAAGRGLQLLFYSVGIGQISSEVPQNLSASRPQDRQFILSSKKLLLSDSGFYLCAWSRQGNTEAFFGQGTRLTVV.

The chain carries TRBV7-2 and TRBJ2-1; D possibly corresponds to TRBD2 (6 bases). V was clipped by 1 base and J by 12 bases, with 10 bases between them. The germline V gene encodes CDR1 SGHTA and CDR2 FQGNSA. This CDR3 spans 12 amino acids. The CDR3 nucleotides are TGTGCCAGCAGCTTAGATGGGGGACTGCAGTTCTTC. It is translated as CASSLDGGLQFF.

This clone was seen just once. The CDR3 DNA reads as TGTGCCAGCAGCCAAGAGGACAGGGGGCGTCAAATCTACGAGCAGTACTTC. It yields the protein CASSQEDRGRQIYEQYF. The chain links TRBV4-2 to TRBJ2-7, with TRBD1 matching over 11 bases. Germline CDR1 LGHNA, CDR2 YNFKEQ. This CDR3 has 17 amino acids. Trimming removed 0 bases from V and 3 bases from J; junction bases left unmatched: 7.

The genes are TRBV6-1 and TRBJ2-6; possibly TRBD2 for D (6 bases). V shed 1 base and J shed 4 bases, with 14 bases lying between them. This CDR3 region has 17 residues. Germline V gene sequence: CDR1 MNHNS, CDR2 SASEGT. CDR3 in amino acids: CASSEGGVSGGANVLTF. The CDR3 coding sequence is TGTGCCAGCAGTGAAGGCGGGGTTTCAGGGGGGGCCAACGTCCTGACTTTC.

The chain combines TRBV27 with TRBJ2-7; the D gene is possibly TRBD2 (5 bases). This CDR3 comprises 14 residues. The ends were cut back, 3 bases at V and 1 base at J, with 10 bases in the middle. CDR1 is MNHEY and CDR2 is SMNVEV in the germline V gene (reference sequence). The CDR3 region has the DNA TGTGCCAGCAGTTTGGGCAGGACTTCCTACGAGCAGTACTTC. It specifies CASSLGRTSYEQYF.

The rearrangement uses TRBV2 and TRBJ1-5; 10 bases agree with TRBD1. The germline CDR1 and CDR2 sequences are SNHLY and FYNNEI. CDR3 length: 14 amino acids. Germline trimming cut 7 bases from V and 6 bases from J; bases unmatched to any gene: 6. The CDR3 region is CASTGGQGFQPQHF. Written as DNA, the CDR3 is TGTGCCAGCACGGGGGGACAGGGGTTTCAGCCCCAGCATTTT.